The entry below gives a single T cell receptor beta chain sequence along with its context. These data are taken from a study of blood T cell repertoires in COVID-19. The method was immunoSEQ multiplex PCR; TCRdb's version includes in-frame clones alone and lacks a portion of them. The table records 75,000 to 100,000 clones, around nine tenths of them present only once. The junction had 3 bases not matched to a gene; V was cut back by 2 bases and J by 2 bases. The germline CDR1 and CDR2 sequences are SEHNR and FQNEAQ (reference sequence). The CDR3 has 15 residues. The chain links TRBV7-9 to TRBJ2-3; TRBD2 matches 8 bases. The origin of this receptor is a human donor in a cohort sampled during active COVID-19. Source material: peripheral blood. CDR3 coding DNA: TGTGCCAGCAGCTTAACAGCGGGGGCCACAGATACGCAGTATTTT. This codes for CASSLTAGATDTQYF. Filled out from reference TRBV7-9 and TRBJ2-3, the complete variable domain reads DTGVSQNPRHKITKRGQNVTFRCDPISEHNRLYWYRQTLGQGPEFLTYFQNEAQLEKSRLLSDRFSAERPKGSFSTLEIQRTEQGDSAMYLCASSLTAGATDTQYFGPGTRLTVL.